What follows are 11 T cell receptor beta chains derived from one specimen sequenced in a study of T cells in Graves' hyperthyroidism and ophthalmopathy. RNA transcripts yielded amplified TCR beta CDR3 regions. The study used the HTBI primer set for a first-round RT-PCR of the TCR CDR3. MiXCR was run by TCRdb on the multiplex PCR reads, yielding one entry per CDR3 protein. This table holds around 200,000 distinct CDR3 sequences, about 15% found once. The sequencing input was blood. The receptors were sampled from a woman aged 50 to 60 with Graves' hyperthyroidism.

With respect to this clonotype: A read error is possible here, since a much larger clone lies one base away. The rearrangement uses TRBV5-1 and TRBJ2-4; D is uncertain. The CDR3 runs to 15 residues. CDR1 SGHRS and CDR2 YFSETQ come from the germline V gene. The CDR3 is CASSKATLPENTQYF. CDR3 DNA sequence: TGCGCCAGCAGCAAGGCGACACTTCCCGAAAACACTCAGTACTTC.

At least ten counts were recorded for this clonotype. The chain is built from TRBV11-2 and TRBJ1-1; TRBD1 matches at 7 bases. V lost 6 bases and J lost 4; bases outside the gene matches: 5. The CDR3 covers 13 residues. Looked up from germline, CDR1 is SGHAT and CDR2 is FQNNGV. The CDR3 region has the DNA TGTGCCAGCAGACAGGGGCTAAGCACTGAAGCTTTCTTT. Its translation: CASRQGLSTEAFF.

V usage is TRBV9 and J usage is TRBJ2-3; TRBD2 matches at 15 bases. Germline-derived CDR1 and CDR2 are SGDLS and YYNGEE. Unmatched junction bases numbered 3, after V lost 6 bases and J lost 1 base. CDR3 length: 16 amino acids. The CDR3 DNA sequence: TGTGCCAGCACGCGGACTAGCGGGGGGGGCACAGATACGCAGTATTTT. Translating gives CASTRTSGGGTDTQYF.

The genes are TRBV5-1 and TRBJ2-2, with 7 bases matching TRBD1. The germline V gene encodes CDR1 SGHRS and CDR2 YFSETQ. J gave up 0 bases and V 2 bases, and 4 bases lay outside the gene matches. CDR3 length: 16 amino acids. Here the CDR3 reads CASSLMTGSNTGELFF. Written as DNA, the CDR3 is TGCGCCAGCAGCTTAATGACAGGGTCGAACACCGGGGAGCTGTTTTTT.

In this sample, this clonotype turned up many times. The V call is TRBV6-1, the J call TRBJ2-7; D gene uncertain. Germline V gene data show CDR1 as MNHNS and CDR2 as SASEGT. The CDR3 is made up of 13 amino acids. V dropped 3 bases and J dropped 4 bases, with 10 bases sitting between them. The CDR3 DNA follows: TGTGCCAGCAGTGACCAAGTTGATTACGAGCAGTACTTC. Protein sequence: CASSDQVDYEQYF.

This clonotype was observed at least ten times. The rearrangement links TRBV20-1 to TRBJ2-7; tentative D call: TRBD1 (6 bases). CDR3 size: 13 residues. Trimming took 3 bases from V and 6 from J, leaving 15 bases between them. Germline values: CDR1 DFQATT, CDR2 SNEGSKA (reference sequence). The CDR3 DNA reads as TGCAGTGCTAGTACAGGGTATAATGGCGAGCAGTACTTC. The encoded protein is CSASTGYNGEQYF.

This clonotype was observed many times. The chain recombines TRBV7-2 with TRBJ2-3, with 7 nucleotides matching TRBD2. CDR1 and CDR2 from the germline V gene are SGHTA and FQGNSA. V shed 4 bases and J 2 bases; nucleotides not matched to a gene: 9. CDR3 length: 16 residues. The CDR3 spells CASSSLGLVFTDTQYF. CDR3 nucleotide sequence: TGTGCCAGCAGCTCCCTCGGACTAGTATTCACAGATACGCAGTATTTT. Complete variable domain (other parts from reference TRBV7-2 and TRBJ2-3): GAGVSQSPSNKVTEKGKDVELRCDPISGHTALYWYRQSLGQGLEFLIYFQGNSAPDKSGLPSDRFSAERTGGSVSTLTIQRTQQEDSAVYLCASSSLGLVFTDTQYFGPGTRLTVL.

This clonotype was seen at least ten times. V gene TRBV27 combines with J gene TRBJ2-5; D is undetermined. The CDR3 loop spans 13 amino acids. Germline V lookup: CDR1 MNHEY, CDR2 SMNVEV (reference sequence). Trimming cost V 3 bases and J 4 bases, with 9 bases left between them. The CDR3 loop is CASSFWGRETQYF. In DNA form, the CDR3 reads TGTGCCAGCAGTTTTTGGGGTAGAGAGACCCAGTACTTC.

This clonotype was detected ten times or more. The chain has TRBV18 and TRBJ1-1; D call uncertain. Germline CDR1 is KGHSH and CDR2 is LQKENI. Trimming removed 1 base from V and 8 bases from J, with 14 bases in between. CDR3 size: 14 residues. The CDR3 DNA sequence: TGTGCCAGCTCACCACACCGCAGCTTAAACGAAGCTTTCTTT. Its translation: CASSPHRSLNEAFF. Complete variable domain (other parts from reference TRBV18 and TRBJ1-1): NAGVMQNPRHLVRRRGQEARLRCSPMKGHSHVYWYRQLPEEGLKFMVYLQKENIIDESGMPKERFSAEFPKEGPSILRIQQVVRGDSAAYFCASSPHRSLNEAFFGQGTRLTVV.

The sample holds many counts of this clonotype. The rearrangement uses TRBV2 and TRBJ1-2; 11 bases are shared with TRBD1. The CDR3 consists of 14 residues. The trim removed 4 bases at V and 9 bases at J, leaving 7 bases unmatched. The germline V gene encodes CDR1 SNHLY and CDR2 FYNNEI. CDR3 bases: TGTGCCAGCAGTGGGGACAGGGGGAGTGGTAGCTACACCTTC. Encoded protein: CASSGDRGSGSYTF.

At least ten counts were recorded for this clonotype. The rearrangement joins TRBV12-3 or TRBV12-4 to TRBJ1-1, with a weak D call TRBD1 (5 bases). There are 16 residues in the CDR3. The V gene lost 1 base and the J gene lost 8 bases, with 20 bases spanning the gap. CDR3 sequence (DNA): TGTGCCAGCAGTTTAGAACTCTTGGGGGTGGGGGGGGAAGCTTTCTTT. Translation gives CASSLELLGVGGEAFF.